This T cell receptor (beta chain) appears in the sequencing data of a study of radiotherapy plus CTLA-4 blockade in lung cancer. Turning to the study itself: Among enrolled patients, under 20% responded and about 34% achieved disease control. Study findings and constraints: An expansion of tumor-derived TCR clones occurred in blood after radiotherapy plus ipilimumab.

Notes on this clone: As yet, its antigen is unknown.

Deletions cut 5 bases from V and 7 bases from J, with 18 bases between. From germline, CDR1 is LNHNV and CDR2 YYDKDF (reference sequence). The CDR3 runs to 16 residues. TCRdb keeps only in-frame clones here, not all; method: immunoSEQ multiplex PCR. The repertoire has about 38,000 clones, about 68% of them found once; the top ten carry 8.9%. The TCR originated in a human donor with non-small cell lung cancer who had stable disease on radiotherapy plus ipilimumab. The genes are TRBV15 and TRBJ1-6; D uncertain. Sequenced material: peripheral blood, taken from a patient treated with radiotherapy plus ipilimumab. CDR3 protein: CATSPRPWDLNSPLHF. The CDR3, as DNA: TGTGCCACCAGCCCCCGTCCTTGGGATTTGAATTCACCCCTCCACTTT.